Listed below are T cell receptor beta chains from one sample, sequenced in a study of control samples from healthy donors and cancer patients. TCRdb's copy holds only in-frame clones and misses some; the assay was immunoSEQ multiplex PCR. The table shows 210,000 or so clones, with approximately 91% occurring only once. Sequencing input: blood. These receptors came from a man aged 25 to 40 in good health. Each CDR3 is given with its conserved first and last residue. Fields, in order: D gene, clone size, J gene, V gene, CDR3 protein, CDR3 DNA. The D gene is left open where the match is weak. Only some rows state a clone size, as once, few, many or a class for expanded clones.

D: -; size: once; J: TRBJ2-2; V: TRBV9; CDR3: CASSVTGAGELFF; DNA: TGTGCCAGCAGCGTTACTGGGGCCGGGGAGCTGTTTTTT
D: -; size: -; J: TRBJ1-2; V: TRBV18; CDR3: CASSRDRTYGYTF; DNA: TGTGCCAGCTCGCGGGACCGAACTTATGGCTACACCTTC
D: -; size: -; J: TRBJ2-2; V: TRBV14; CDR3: CASSHRVPGELFF; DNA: TGTGCCAGCAGCCACCGCGTTCCCGGGGAGCTGTTTTTT
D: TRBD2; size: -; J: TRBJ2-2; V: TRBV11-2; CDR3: CASSYSGGAGTGELFF; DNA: TGTGCCAGCAGCTATAGCGGGGGGGCCGGCACCGGGGAGCTGTTTTTT
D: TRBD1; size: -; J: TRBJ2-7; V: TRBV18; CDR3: CASSPSLTGTGDHEQYF; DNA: TGTGCCAGCTCACCGAGCTTAACCGGGACAGGGGACCACGAGCAGTACTTC
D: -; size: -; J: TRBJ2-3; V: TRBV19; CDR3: CASSISGSRGTDTQYF; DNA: TGTGCCAGTAGTATCTCGGGCAGTCGAGGGACAGATACGCAGTATTTT
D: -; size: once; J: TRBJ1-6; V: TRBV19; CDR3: CASSGGGTSSPLHF; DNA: TGTGCCAGTAGTGGTGGTGGGACGAGTTCACCCCTCCACTTT
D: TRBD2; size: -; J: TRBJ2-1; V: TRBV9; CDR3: CASSPMGGDIDEQFF; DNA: TGTGCCAGCAGCCCTATGGGGGGGGATATCGATGAGCAGTTCTTC
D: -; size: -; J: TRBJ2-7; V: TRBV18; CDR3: CASGMGGSYEQYF; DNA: TGTGCCAGCGGAATGGGGGGCTCCTACGAGCAGTACTTC
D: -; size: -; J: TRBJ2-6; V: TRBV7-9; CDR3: CASSLGVPGANVLTF; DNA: TGTGCCAGCAGCCTCGGGGTCCCAGGGGCCAACGTCCTGACTTTC
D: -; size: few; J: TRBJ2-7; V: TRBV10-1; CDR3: CASSESDRNEQYF; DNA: TGCGCCAGCAGTGAGTCGGACAGAAACGAGCAGTACTTC
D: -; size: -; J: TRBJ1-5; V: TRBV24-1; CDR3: CATSDSPSNQPQHF; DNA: TGTGCCACCAGTGATTCCCCCAGCAATCAGCCCCAGCATTTT
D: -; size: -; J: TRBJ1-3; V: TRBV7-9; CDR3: CASSLVMVSGNTIYF; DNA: TGTGCCAGCAGCTTAGTTATGGTCTCTGGAAACACCATATATTTT
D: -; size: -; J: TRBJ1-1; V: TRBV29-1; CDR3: CSVEVDSRTEAFF; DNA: TGCAGCGTTGAAGTAGACAGCCGCACTGAAGCTTTCTTT